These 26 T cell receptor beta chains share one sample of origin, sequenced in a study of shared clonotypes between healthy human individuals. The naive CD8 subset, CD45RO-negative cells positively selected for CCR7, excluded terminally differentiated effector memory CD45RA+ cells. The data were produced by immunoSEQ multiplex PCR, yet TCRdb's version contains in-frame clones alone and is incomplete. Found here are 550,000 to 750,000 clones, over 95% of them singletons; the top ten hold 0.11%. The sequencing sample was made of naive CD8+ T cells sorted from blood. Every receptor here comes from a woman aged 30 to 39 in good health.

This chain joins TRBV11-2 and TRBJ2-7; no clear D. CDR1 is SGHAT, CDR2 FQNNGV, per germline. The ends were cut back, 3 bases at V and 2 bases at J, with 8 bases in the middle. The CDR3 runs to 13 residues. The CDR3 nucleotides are TGTGCCAGCAGCTTTTCAGGTGCCTACGAGCAGTACTTC. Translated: CASSFSGAYEQYF.

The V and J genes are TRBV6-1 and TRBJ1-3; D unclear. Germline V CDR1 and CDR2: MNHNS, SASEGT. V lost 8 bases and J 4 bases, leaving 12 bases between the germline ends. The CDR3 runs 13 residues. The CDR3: CASPGPPGNTIYF. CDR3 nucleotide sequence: TGTGCCAGCCCGGGCCCGCCCGGAAACACCATATATTTT.

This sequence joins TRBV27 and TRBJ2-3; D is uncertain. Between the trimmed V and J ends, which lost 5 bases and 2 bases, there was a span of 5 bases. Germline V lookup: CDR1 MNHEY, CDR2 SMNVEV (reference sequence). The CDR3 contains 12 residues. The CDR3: CASSVDTDTQYF. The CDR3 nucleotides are TGTGCCAGCAGTGTAGACACAGATACGCAGTATTTT.

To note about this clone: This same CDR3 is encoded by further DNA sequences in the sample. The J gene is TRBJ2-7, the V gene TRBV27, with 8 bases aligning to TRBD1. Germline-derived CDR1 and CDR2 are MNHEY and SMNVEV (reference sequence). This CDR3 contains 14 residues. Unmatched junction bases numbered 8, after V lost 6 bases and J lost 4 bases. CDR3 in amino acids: CASSIGTGSYEQYF. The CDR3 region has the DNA TGTGCCAGCAGCATTGGGACAGGTTCATACGAGCAGTACTTC.

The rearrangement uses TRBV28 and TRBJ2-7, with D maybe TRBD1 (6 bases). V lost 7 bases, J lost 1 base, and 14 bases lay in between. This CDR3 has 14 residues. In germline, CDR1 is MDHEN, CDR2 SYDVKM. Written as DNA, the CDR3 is TGTGCCAGCAATAAACAGGGAGAATCCTACGAGCAGTACTTC. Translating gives CASNKQGESYEQYF.

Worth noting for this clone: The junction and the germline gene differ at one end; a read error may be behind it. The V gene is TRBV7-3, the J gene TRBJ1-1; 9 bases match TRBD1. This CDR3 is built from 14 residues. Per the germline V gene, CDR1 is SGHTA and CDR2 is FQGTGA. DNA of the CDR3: TGTGCCAGCAGCACGACAGGGGGTAGCACTGAAGCTTCCTTT. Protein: CASSTTGGSTEASF.

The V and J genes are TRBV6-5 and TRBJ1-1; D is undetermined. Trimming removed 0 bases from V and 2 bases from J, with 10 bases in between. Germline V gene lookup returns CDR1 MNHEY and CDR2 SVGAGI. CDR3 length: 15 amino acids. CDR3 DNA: TGTGCCAGCAGTTACTCGAAGGGAGCCAACACTGAAGCTTTCTTT. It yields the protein CASSYSKGANTEAFF.

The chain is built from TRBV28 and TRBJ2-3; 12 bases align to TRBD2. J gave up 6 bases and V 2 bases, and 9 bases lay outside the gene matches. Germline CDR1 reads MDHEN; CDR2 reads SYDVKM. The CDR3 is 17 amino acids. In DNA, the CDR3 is TGTGCCAGCAGTTTAAGTCTAGCGGGAGGGCCGGGGGATACGCAGTATTTT. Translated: CASSLSLAGGPGDTQYF.

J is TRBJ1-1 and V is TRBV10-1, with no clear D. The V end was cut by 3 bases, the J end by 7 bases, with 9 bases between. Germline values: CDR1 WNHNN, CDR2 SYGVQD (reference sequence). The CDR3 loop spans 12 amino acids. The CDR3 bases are TGCGCCAGCAGTGATGACCGAGATGAAGCTTTCTTT. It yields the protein CASSDDRDEAFF.

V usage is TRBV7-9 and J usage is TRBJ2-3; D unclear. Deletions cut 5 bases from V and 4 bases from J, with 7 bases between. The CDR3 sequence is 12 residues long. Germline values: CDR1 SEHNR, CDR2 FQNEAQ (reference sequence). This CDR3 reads CASSPPADTQYF. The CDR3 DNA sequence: TGTGCCAGCAGCCCCCCGGCAGATACGCAGTATTTT.

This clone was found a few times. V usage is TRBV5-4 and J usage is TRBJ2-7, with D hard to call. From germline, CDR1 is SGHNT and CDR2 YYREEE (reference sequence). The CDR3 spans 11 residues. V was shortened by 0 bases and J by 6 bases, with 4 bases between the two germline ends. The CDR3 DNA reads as TGTGCCAGCAGCTTGGATAGCGAGCAGTACTTC. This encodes CASSLDSEQYF.

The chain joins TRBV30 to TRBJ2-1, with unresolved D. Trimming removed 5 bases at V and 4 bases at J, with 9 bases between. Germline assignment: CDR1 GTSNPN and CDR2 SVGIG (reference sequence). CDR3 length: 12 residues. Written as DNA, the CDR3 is TGTGCCTGGTCCCCCCAATACAATGAGCAGTTCTTC. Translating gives CAWSPQYNEQFF.

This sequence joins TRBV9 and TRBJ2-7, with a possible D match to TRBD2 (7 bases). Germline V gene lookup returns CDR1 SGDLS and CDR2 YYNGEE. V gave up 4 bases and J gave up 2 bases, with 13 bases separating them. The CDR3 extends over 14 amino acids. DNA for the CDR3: TGTGCCAGCAGCAGGGGGGGCGGAACCTACGAGCAGTACTTC. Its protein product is CASSRGGGTYEQYF.

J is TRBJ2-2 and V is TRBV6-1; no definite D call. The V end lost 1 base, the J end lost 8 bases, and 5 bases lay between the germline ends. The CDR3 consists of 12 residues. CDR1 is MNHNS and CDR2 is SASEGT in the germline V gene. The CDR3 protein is CASSEVRGELFF. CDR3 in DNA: TGTGCCAGCAGTGAAGTGAGGGGGGAGCTGTTTTTT.

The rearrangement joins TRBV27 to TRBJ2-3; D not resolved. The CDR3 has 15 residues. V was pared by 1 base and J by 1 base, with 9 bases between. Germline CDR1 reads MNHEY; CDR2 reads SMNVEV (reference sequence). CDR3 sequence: CASSLLGAGTDTQYF. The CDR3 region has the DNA TGTGCCAGCAGTTTATTAGGTGCGGGCACAGATACGCAGTATTTT.

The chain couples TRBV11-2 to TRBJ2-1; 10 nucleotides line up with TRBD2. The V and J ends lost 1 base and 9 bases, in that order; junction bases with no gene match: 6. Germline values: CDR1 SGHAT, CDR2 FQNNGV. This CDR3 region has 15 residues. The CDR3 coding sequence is TGTGCCAGCAGCTTAGGGACTAGCGGCTATGGTGAGCAGTTCTTC. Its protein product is CASSLGTSGYGEQFF. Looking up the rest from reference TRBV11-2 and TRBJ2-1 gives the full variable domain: EAGVAQSPRYKIIEKRQSVAFWCNPISGHATLYWYQQILGQGPKLLIQFQNNGVVDDSQLPKDRFSAERLKGVDSTLKIQPAKLEDSAVYLCASSLGTSGYGEQFFGPGTRLTVL.

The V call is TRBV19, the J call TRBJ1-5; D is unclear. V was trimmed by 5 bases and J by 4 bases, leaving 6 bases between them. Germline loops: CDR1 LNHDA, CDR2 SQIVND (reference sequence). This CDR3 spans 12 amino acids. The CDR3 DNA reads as TGTGCCAGTAGTGTCGTTAATCAGCCCCAGCATTTT. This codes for CASSVVNQPQHF.

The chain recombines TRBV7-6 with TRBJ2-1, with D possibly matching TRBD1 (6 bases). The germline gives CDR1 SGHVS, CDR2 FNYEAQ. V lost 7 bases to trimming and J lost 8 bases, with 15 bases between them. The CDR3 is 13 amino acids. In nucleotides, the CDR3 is TGTGCCAGCACCGATTTACAGGGAGATGAGCAGTTCTTC. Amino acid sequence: CASTDLQGDEQFF.

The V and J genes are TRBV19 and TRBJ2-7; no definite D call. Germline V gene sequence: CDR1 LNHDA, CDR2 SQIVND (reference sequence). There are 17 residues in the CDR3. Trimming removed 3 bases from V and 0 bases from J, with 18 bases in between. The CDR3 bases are TGTGCCAGTAGTATTCAGGAGACGGTCCTAGGCTCCTACGAGCAGTACTTC. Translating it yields CASSIQETVLGSYEQYF.

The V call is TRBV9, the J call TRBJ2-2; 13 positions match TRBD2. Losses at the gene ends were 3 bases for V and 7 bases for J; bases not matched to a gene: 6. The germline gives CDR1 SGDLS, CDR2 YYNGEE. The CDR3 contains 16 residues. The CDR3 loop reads CASSAGTSGDFGELFF. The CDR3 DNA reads TGTGCCAGCAGCGCCGGGACTAGCGGGGATTTCGGGGAGCTGTTTTTT.

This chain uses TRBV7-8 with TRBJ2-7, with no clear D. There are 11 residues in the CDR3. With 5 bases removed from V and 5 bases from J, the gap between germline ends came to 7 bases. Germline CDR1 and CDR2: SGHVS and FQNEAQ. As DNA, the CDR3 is TGTGCCAGCAGCGTCATGGACGAGCAGTACTTC. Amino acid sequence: CASSVMDEQYF.

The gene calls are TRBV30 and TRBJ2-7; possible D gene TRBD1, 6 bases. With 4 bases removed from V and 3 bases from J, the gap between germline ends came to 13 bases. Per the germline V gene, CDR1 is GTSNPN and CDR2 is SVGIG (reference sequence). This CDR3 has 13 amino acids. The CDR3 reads CAWKQTGDYEQYF. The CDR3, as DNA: TGTGCCTGGAAGCAGACAGGCGACTACGAGCAGTACTTC.

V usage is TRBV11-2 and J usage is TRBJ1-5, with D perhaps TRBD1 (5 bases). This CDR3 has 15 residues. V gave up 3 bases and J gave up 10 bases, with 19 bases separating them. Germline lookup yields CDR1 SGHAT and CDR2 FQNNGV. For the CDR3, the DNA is TGTGCCAGCAGCTTCGGGCGGGGGGATTTAGAACCCCAGCATTTT. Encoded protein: CASSFGRGDLEPQHF.

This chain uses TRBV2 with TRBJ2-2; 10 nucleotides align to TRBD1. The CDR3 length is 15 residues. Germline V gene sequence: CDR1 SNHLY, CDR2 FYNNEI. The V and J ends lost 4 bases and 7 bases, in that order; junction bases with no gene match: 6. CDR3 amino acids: CASSGRQGAGGELFF. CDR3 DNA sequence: TGTGCCAGCAGTGGACGACAGGGGGCGGGCGGGGAGCTGTTTTTT.

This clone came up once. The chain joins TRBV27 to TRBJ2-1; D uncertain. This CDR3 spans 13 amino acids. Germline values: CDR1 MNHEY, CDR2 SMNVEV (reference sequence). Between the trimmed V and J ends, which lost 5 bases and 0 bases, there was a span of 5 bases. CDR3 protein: CASSRASYNEQFF. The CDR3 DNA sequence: TGTGCCAGCAGTAGGGCCTCCTACAATGAGCAGTTCTTC.

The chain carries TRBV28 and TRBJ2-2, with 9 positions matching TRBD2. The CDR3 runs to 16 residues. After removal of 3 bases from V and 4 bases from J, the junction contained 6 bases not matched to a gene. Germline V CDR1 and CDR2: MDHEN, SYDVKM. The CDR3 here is CASSLAGGPGTGELFF. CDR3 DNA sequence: TGTGCCAGCAGTTTGGCGGGAGGGCCGGGCACCGGGGAGCTGTTTTTT.